This TCR beta chain was profiled in a study of blood T cell repertoires in COVID-19. In the study overall: PBMCs, B-cell-depleted T cells, or T cells provided the cDNA or gDNA that made up the material.

The data were produced by immunoSEQ multiplex PCR, yet TCRdb's version contains in-frame clones alone and is incomplete. Of over 60,000 clones listed, 82% are singletons. Germline-derived CDR1 and CDR2 are KGHSH and LQKENI. Trimming removed 3 bases at V and 6 bases at J, with 8 bases between. This CDR3 has 12 residues. This receptor was identified in a human donor in a cohort sampled during active COVID-19. Input material: peripheral blood. V is TRBV18 and J is TRBJ1-1; D uncertain. CDR3 DNA: TGTGCCAGCTCACCGTCGAGTCCTGAAGCTTTCTTT. Encoded protein: CASSPSSPEAFF.